The 16 T cell receptor beta chains listed next were all sequenced from one sample in a study of monozygotic twins with inflammatory bowel disease. TCRdb re-called the 5' RACE reads and shows each CDR3 protein once, DNA omitted. This repertoire includes fewer than 450,000 distinct CDR3 sequences. Input material: blood. These receptors were obtained from a human donor with ulcerative colitis or Crohn's disease, or a healthy co-twin of an affected twin (not recorded which).

CDR3 loop: CATSDVSGNQPQHF. The chain has TRBV24-1 and TRBJ1-5. Germline CDR1 KGHDR, CDR2 SFDVKD. There are 14 residues in the CDR3.

V usage is TRBV28 and J usage is TRBJ2-2. Germline CDR1 and CDR2: MDHEN and SYDVKM. The CDR3 covers 13 residues. The CDR3 here is CASTPRNTGELFF. The complete variable domain, with remaining parts taken from reference TRBV28 and TRBJ2-2, reads DVKVTQSSRYLVKRTGEKVFLECVQDMDHENMFWYRQDPGLGLRLIYFSYDVKMKEKGDIPEGYSVSREKKERFSLILESASTNQTSMYLCASTPRNTGELFFGEGSRLTVL.

The rearrangement joins TRBV4-3 to TRBJ2-6; TCRdb's D call of TRBD1 is untestable without DNA. Germline CDR1 LGHNA, CDR2 YSLEER. The CDR3 contains 18 residues. CDR3 protein: CASSQRTGLFSGANVLTF.

V is TRBV6-5 and J is TRBJ1-2; TCRdb lists TRBD1, though no DNA is available to test this call. The germline V gene has CDR1 MNHEY and CDR2 SVGAGI. The length of the CDR3 is 15 residues. The CDR3 loop is CASSSIQGANYGYTF.

The chain joins TRBV7-3 to TRBJ2-6; the D call of TRBD2 rests on TCRdb alone, since no DNA is present to check it. CDR1 is SGHTA, CDR2 FQGTGA, per germline. This CDR3 has 17 residues. The CDR3 sequence: CASSLMAGSSGANVLTF.

The chain has TRBV5-1 and TRBJ2-7; TCRdb's D call, TRBD1, is unchecked because there is no DNA. The CDR3 contains 14 residues. Per germline, CDR1 SGHRS and CDR2 YFSETQ. CDR3 sequence reads: CASSFGSGTSESYF.

The rearrangement joins TRBV12-3 or TRBV12-4 to TRBJ2-5. The CDR3 is 16 residues long. The CDR3 sequence is CASSLGWQFFGETQYF.

The chain recombines TRBV5-1 with TRBJ2-7; TCRdb's D gene call, TRBD1, goes unchecked for lack of DNA. Germline V lookup: CDR1 SGHRS, CDR2 YFSETQ. This CDR3 contains 14 residues. The CDR3 reads CASSRGGQSYEQYF.

The gene calls are TRBV4-1 and TRBJ2-7. There are 15 residues in the CDR3. CDR1 is MGHRA, CDR2 YSYEKL, per germline. The CDR3 loop is CASSQELRDSYEQYF.

The chain joins TRBV7-9 to TRBJ2-3. This CDR3 contains 14 residues. Germline V gives CDR1 SEHNR, CDR2 FQNEAQ (reference sequence). The CDR3 protein is CASSLTFSADTQYF.

The chain has TRBV5-1 and TRBJ2-7. This CDR3 region has 14 residues. CDR1 is SGHRS, CDR2 YFSETQ, per germline. The CDR3 protein is CASSLTGGSNEQYF.

J is TRBJ1-3 and V is TRBV27. Germline V gene lookup returns CDR1 MNHEY and CDR2 SMNVEV (reference sequence). CDR3 size: 13 residues. CDR3 in amino acids: CASSLSGGNTIYF.

CDR3 residues: CASSPHGATNTGELFF. This chain connects TRBV7-3 to TRBJ2-2; TCRdb proposes TRBD1, but this gene call is untestable without DNA. This CDR3 contains 16 residues. Germline V gene data show CDR1 as SGHTA and CDR2 as FQGTGA.

The rearrangement links TRBV7-2 to TRBJ2-1; as DNA is missing, the TRBD1 call by TCRdb cannot be tested. CDR1 and CDR2 from the germline V gene are SGHTA and FQGNSA. The CDR3 length is 16 residues. The CDR3 sequence: CASSLRDRILGNEQFF.

The chain employs TRBV7-9 and TRBJ1-6; TCRdb's assignment of TRBD1 cannot be checked, as there is no DNA. The CDR3 covers 17 residues. Germline loops: CDR1 SEHNR, CDR2 FQNEAQ (reference sequence). The CDR3 sequence is CASIETGQGPYNSPLHF.

The chain is built from TRBV7-2 and TRBJ2-7. The CDR3 runs 12 residues. The germline CDR1 and CDR2 sequences are SGHTA and FQGNSA. This chain's CDR3 is CASSLVGNEQYF.